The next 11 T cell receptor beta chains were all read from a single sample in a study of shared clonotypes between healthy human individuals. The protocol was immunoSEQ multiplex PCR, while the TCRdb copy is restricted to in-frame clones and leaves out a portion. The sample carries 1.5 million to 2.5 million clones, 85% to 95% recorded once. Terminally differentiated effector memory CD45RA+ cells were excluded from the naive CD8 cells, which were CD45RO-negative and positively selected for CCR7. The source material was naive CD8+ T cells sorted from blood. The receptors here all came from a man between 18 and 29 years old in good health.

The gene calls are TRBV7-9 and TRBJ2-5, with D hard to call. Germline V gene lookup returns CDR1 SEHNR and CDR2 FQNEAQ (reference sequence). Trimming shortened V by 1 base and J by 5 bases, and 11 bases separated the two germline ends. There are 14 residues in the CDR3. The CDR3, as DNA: TGTGCCAGCAGCTTAGACGGTCCGCGCGAGACCCAGTACTTC. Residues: CASSLDGPRETQYF.

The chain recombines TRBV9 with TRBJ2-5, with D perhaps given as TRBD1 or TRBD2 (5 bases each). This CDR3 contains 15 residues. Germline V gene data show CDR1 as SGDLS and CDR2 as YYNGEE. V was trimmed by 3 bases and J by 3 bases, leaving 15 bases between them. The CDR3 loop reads CASSAEGTLKETQYF. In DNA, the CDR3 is TGTGCCAGCAGCGCCGAAGGGACCCTAAAAGAGACCCAGTACTTC.

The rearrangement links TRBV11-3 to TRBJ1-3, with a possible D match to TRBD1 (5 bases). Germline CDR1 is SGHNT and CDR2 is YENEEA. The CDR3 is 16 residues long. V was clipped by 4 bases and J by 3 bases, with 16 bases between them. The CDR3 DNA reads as TGTGCCAGCAGCTCAAAGCGAGGGGTAGGTGGAAACACCATATATTTT. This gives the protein CASSSKRGVGGNTIYF.

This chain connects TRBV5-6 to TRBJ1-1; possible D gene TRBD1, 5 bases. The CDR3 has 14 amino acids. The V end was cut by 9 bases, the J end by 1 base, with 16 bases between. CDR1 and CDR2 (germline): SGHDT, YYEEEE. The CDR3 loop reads CATHGDAGNTEAFF. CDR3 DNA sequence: TGTGCCACCCATGGGGACGCAGGGAACACTGAAGCTTTCTTT.

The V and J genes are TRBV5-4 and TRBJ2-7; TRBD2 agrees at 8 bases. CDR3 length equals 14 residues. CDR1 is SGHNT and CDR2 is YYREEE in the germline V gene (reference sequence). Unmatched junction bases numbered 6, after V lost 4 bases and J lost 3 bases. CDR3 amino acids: CASSPAGGLYEQYF. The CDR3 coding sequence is TGTGCCAGCAGCCCCGCGGGGGGTCTCTACGAGCAGTACTTC.

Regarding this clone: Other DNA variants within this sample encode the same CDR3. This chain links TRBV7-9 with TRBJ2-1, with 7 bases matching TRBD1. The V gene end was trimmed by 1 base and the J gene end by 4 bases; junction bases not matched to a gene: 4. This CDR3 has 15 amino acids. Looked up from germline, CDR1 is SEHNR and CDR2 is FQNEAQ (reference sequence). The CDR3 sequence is CASSLGQGDYNEQFF. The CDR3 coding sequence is TGTGCCAGCAGCTTAGGGCAGGGGGATTACAATGAGCAGTTCTTC.

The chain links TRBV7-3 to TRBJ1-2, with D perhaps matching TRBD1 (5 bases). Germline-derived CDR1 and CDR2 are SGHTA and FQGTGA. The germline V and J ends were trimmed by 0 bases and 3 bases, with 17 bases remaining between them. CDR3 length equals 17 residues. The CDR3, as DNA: TGTGCCAGCAGCTTAACGAGTAGGGGTGTTGGGGACTATGGCTACACCTTC. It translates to CASSLTSRGVGDYGYTF.

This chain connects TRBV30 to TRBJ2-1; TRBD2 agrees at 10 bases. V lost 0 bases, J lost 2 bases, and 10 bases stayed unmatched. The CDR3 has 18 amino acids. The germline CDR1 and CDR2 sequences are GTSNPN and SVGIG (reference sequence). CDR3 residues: CAWSVGLAGVLPYNEQFF. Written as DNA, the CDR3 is TGTGCCTGGAGTGTAGGGCTAGCGGGAGTTCTTCCCTACAATGAGCAGTTCTTC.

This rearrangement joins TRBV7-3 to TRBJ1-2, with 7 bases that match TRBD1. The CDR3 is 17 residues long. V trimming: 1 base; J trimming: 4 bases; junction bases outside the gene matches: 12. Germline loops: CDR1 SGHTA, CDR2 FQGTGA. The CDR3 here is CASSLIPGGIPVYGYTF. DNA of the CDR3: TGTGCCAGCAGCTTAATCCCAGGGGGGATTCCCGTCTATGGCTACACCTTC.

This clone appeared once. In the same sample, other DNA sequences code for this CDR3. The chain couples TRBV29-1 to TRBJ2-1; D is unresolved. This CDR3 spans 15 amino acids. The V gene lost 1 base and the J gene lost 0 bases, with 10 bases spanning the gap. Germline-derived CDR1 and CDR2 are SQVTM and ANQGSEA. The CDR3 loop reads CSVEGLPSSYNEQFF. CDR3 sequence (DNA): TGCAGCGTTGAAGGTCTTCCCAGCTCCTACAATGAGCAGTTCTTC.

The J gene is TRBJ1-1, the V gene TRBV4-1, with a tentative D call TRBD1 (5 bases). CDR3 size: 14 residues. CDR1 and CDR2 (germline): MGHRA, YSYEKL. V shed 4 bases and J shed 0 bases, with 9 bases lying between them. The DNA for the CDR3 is TGCGCCAGCAGCCCGAACAGGTTGAACACTGAAGCTTTCTTT. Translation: CASSPNRLNTEAFF.